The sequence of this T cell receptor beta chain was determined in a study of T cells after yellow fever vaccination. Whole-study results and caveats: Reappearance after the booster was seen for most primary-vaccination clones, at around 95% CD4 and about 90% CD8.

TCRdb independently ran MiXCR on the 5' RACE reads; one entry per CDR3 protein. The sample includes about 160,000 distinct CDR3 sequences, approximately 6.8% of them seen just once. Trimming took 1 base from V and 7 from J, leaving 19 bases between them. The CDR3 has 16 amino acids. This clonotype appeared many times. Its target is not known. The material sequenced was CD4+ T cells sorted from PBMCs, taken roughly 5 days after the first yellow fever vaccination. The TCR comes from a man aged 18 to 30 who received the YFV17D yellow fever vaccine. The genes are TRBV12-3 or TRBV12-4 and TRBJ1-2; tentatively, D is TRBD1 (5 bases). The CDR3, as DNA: TGTGCCAGCAGTTTAGGTTTCGGCCGGGGCCCACTTGGCTACACCTTC. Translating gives CASSLGFGRGPLGYTF.